Below, 16 T cell receptor beta chains from the same sample are listed, as sequenced in a study of blood T cell repertoires in COVID-19. Profiled with immunoSEQ multiplex PCR; TCRdb holds only in-frame clones, not every one. The top ten hold around 15% of the sample, which has 100,000 to 150,000 clones, about 79% seen once. Sequenced sample: peripheral blood. These TCRs come from a woman aged 45-60 years with acute or convalescent COVID-19.

J is TRBJ2-7 and V is TRBV21-1; TRBD1, the table's D call, lacks a check against the DNA. TRBV21-1 is annotated as a pseudogene. This CDR3 has 17 amino acids. The CDR3: CASSIGGTGMSSYEQYF. CDR3 nucleotides: TGTGCCAGCAGCATAGGCGGGACAGGGATGAGCTCCTACGAGCAGTACTTC.

This chain uses TRBV9 with TRBJ2-1; TRBD2 agrees at 10 bases. V was pared by 0 bases and J by 4 bases, with 4 bases of the junction left unmatched. This CDR3 spans 16 amino acids. Germline V gene sequence: CDR1 SGDLS, CDR2 YYNGEE. The CDR3 DNA reads TGTGCCAGCAGCGTAGTAACTAGCGGGGTGTACAATGAGCAGTTCTTC. Residues: CASSVVTSGVYNEQFF.

The chain links TRBV29-1 to TRBJ2-2; 8 bases are a match to TRBD2. With V trimmed by 7 bases and J by 7 bases, 2 bases remained unmatched. CDR3 length equals 11 residues. Germline V gene sequence: CDR1 SQVTM, CDR2 ANQGSEA. CDR3 protein: CSAGGVGELFF. In DNA, the CDR3 is TGCAGCGCCGGGGGGGTCGGGGAGCTGTTTTTT.

The rearrangement uses TRBV6-6 and TRBJ1-2; the match to TRBD1 covers 7 bases. V lost 5 bases, J lost 5 bases, and 11 bases stayed unmatched. CDR1 MNHNY and CDR2 SVGAGI come from the germline V gene (reference sequence). This CDR3 is 15 amino acids long. The CDR3, as DNA: TGTGCCAGCAGTGACCGGGACAGAGGCGAGTATGGCTACACCTTC. Translation: CASSDRDRGEYGYTF.

In its sample, this clone was seen many times. CDR3 in amino acids: CSVSKGQGYTF. In nucleotides, the CDR3 is TGCAGCGTTAGCAAGGGGCAAGGCTACACCTTC. The chain is built from TRBV29-1 and TRBJ1-2; D may be TRBD1 (5 bases). Deletions cut 5 bases from V and 8 bases from J, with 12 bases between. The CDR3 runs to 11 residues. Germline V gene lookup returns CDR1 SQVTM and CDR2 ANQGSEA.

The chain employs TRBV5-1 and TRBJ2-1; TRBD1 might be the D (6 bases). Germline loops: CDR1 SGHRS, CDR2 YFSETQ. Trimming shortened V by 1 base and J by 4 bases, and 15 bases separated the two germline ends. The CDR3 loop spans 16 amino acids. CDR3 nucleotide sequence: TGCGCCAGCAGCTTGTTCGCAGGGGCGAGGTACAATGAGCAGTTCTTC. It yields the protein CASSLFAGARYNEQFF.

This chain uses TRBV19 with TRBJ1-5; TRBD1 matches at 9 bases. The CDR3 totals 13 residues. V lost 7 bases, J lost 5 bases, and 3 bases stayed unmatched. Germline V gene lookup returns CDR1 LNHDA and CDR2 SQIVND (reference sequence). CDR3 protein: CASTDRGDQPQHF. The CDR3 DNA is TGTGCCAGTACCGACAGGGGGGATCAGCCCCAGCATTTT.

V usage is TRBV6-6 and J usage is TRBJ2-2; 8 bases agree with TRBD1. This CDR3 has 14 amino acids. V dropped 0 bases and J dropped 6; count of bases not matched to a gene: 0. Germline assignment: CDR1 MNHNY and CDR2 SVGAGI (reference sequence). The CDR3 nucleotides read TGTGCCAGCAGTTACTCACAGGGGGCCGGGGAGCTGTTTTTT. It encodes CASSYSQGAGELFF.

Points on this clone: This sample includes further DNA sequences coding for the same CDR3. The chain combines TRBV7-8 with TRBJ1-1; 7 positions match TRBD1. The CDR3 is made up of 13 amino acids. CDR1 is SGHVS, CDR2 FQNEAQ, per germline. V lost 4 bases to trimming and J lost 2 bases; unmatched junction nucleotides: 1. For the CDR3, the DNA is TGTGCCAGCAGCTGGGACAGAAACACTGAAGCTTTCTTT. It specifies CASSWDRNTEAFF.

In its sample, this clone was seen many times. The chain combines TRBV6-1 with TRBJ1-2; 9 positions agree with TRBD1. Germline values: CDR1 MNHNS, CDR2 SASEGT. The J segment lost 6 bases and the V segment lost 2 bases, leaving 4 bases of the junction unmatched. The CDR3 is made up of 14 amino acids. The DNA of the CDR3 is TGTGCCAGCAGTGAAATGTGGACAGGGGATGGCTACACCTTC. Translated, it gives CASSEMWTGDGYTF.

The chain uses TRBV10-3 and TRBJ1-1, with D tentatively TRBD1 (5 bases). V was cut by 1 base and J by 3 bases, with 18 bases left in between. Germline CDR1 is ENHRY and CDR2 is SYGVKD. The CDR3 runs to 17 residues. CDR3 in amino acids: CAISEWLKGQGHTEAFF. CDR3 sequence (DNA): TGTGCCATCAGTGAGTGGCTGAAAGGTCAGGGCCACACTGAAGCTTTCTTT.

This clone was observed a few times. This chain links TRBV9 with TRBJ1-1; possible D gene TRBD1, 5 bases. The CDR3 covers 14 residues. Trimming took off 4 bases at V and 0 bases at J, with 10 bases between the two ends. CDR1 and CDR2 from the germline V gene are SGDLS and YYNGEE. As DNA, the CDR3 is TGTGCCAGCAGCCCCCAGACAGTGAACACTGAAGCTTTCTTT. Amino acids: CASSPQTVNTEAFF.

The chain couples TRBV28 to TRBJ2-2; D uncertain. The CDR3 runs to 15 residues. Germline V gene data show CDR1 as MDHEN and CDR2 as SYDVKM. Trimming took off 4 bases at V and 2 bases at J, with 11 bases between the two ends. The CDR3 region is CASSSGSLNTGELFF. The CDR3 DNA reads TGTGCCAGCAGTTCAGGCTCCCTTAACACCGGGGAGCTGTTTTTT.

The gene calls are TRBV24-1 and TRBJ1-4, with 7 bases matching TRBD1. The CDR3 loop spans 15 amino acids. The V segment lost 4 bases and the J segment 4 bases; nucleotides outside the gene matches: 5. The germline gives CDR1 KGHDR, CDR2 SFDVKD. The CDR3 here is CATSEPGQNNEKLFF. In DNA, the CDR3 is TGTGCCACCAGTGAACCGGGACAGAATAATGAAAAACTGTTTTTT.

The chain combines TRBV28 with TRBJ1-4, with 9 bases aligning to TRBD1. After removal of 8 bases from V and 10 bases from J, the junction contained 11 bases not matched to a gene. Germline loops: CDR1 MDHEN, CDR2 SYDVKM. CDR3 length: 14 amino acids. The CDR3 region has the DNA TGTGCCAGCTGCGACGGGACAGGGAAAGGAAAACTGTTTTTT. This sequence encodes CASCDGTGKGKLFF.

The CDR3 protein is CASSPRLGTGELFF. DNA for the CDR3: TGTGCCAGCAGCCCCCGACTAGGCACCGGGGAGCTGTTTTTT. The gene calls are TRBV7-7 and TRBJ2-2; possibly TRBD2 for D (6 bases). The CDR3 spans 14 residues. CDR1 is SSHAT, CDR2 FNYEAQ, per germline (reference sequence). Trimming pared 5 bases from V and 4 bases from J, leaving 11 bases between.